These 18 T cell receptor beta chains were all obtained from the same sample, sequenced in a study of shared clonotypes between healthy human individuals. Sequencing was performed with immunoSEQ multiplex PCR; in TCRdb, only in-frame clones are kept and a portion is missing. Of more than 450,000 clones listed, around 79% are singletons. The source material was PBMCs. All receptors derive from a woman between 35 and 50 years old in good health. Some clones in this sample may be carry-over from other donors' samples.

V is TRBV28 and J is TRBJ2-3; 11 bases map to TRBD2. With V trimmed by 1 base and J by 6 bases, 9 bases remained unmatched. CDR3 length: 17 residues. Germline loops: CDR1 MDHEN, CDR2 SYDVKM. For the CDR3, the DNA is TGTGCCAGCAGTTTATTTCCACTAGCGGGAGTAAGGGATACGCAGTATTTT. This translates into CASSLFPLAGVRDTQYF.

This clone occurred once. The chain links TRBV18 to TRBJ2-5, with D possibly being TRBD1 (5 bases). V was pared by 0 bases and J by 2 bases, with 22 bases between. This CDR3 is built from 19 residues. The germline CDR1 and CDR2 sequences are KGHSH and LQKENI. The CDR3, as DNA: TGTGCCAGCTCACCACCTCTCAGCAGGGTGGCGCGACTTCAAGAGACCCAGTACTTC. As protein: CASSPPLSRVARLQETQYF.

This clone showed up just once. This chain links TRBV6-1 with TRBJ1-1; 7 bases align to TRBD1. The J segment lost 4 bases and the V segment lost 4 bases, leaving 6 bases of the junction unmatched. Germline loops: CDR1 MNHNS, CDR2 SASEGT. CDR3 length equals 14 residues. CDR3 region: CASSVRQGVTEAFF. DNA for the CDR3: TGTGCCAGCAGTGTAAGACAGGGCGTCACTGAAGCTTTCTTT.

V usage is TRBV2 and J usage is TRBJ2-3; TRBD2 agrees at 8 bases. Germline V gene data show CDR1 as SNHLY and CDR2 as FYNNEI. CDR3 length: 14 residues. V dropped 6 bases and J dropped 2; count of bases not matched to a gene: 4. The CDR3 DNA is TGTGCCAGCAGGCCCGGACTAGCCACAGATACGCAGTATTTT. The encoded protein is CASRPGLATDTQYF.

CDR3 amino acids: CASSLRLAGEYEQYF. CDR3 bases: TGTGCCAGCAGCTTGAGGTTAGCGGGAGAATACGAGCAGTACTTC. This chain uses TRBV5-7 with TRBJ2-7; 9 nucleotides line up with TRBD2. TRBV5-7 qualifies as an ORF whose function is uncertain. V lost 1 base, J lost 4 bases, and 6 bases stayed unmatched. CDR3 length: 15 amino acids.

This chain links TRBV6-4 with TRBJ2-1; D not resolved. Trimming left V 5 bases short and J 3 bases short, with 11 bases between. The CDR3 runs to 14 residues. CDR1 MRHNA and CDR2 SNTAGT come from the germline V gene. The CDR3 DNA reads as TGTGCCAGCAGTATTCGTACCTTCTACAATGAGCAGTTCTTC. Protein sequence: CASSIRTFYNEQFF.

V and J are TRBV11-2 and TRBJ1-2; TRBD1 aligns across 7 bases. This CDR3 contains 15 residues. The V segment lost 5 bases and the J segment 8 bases; nucleotides outside the gene matches: 14. Germline V CDR1 and CDR2: SGHAT, FQNNGV. CDR3 in DNA: TGTGCCAGCAGCCCAGAGGTTTGGGCAGGGGGAGGCTACACCTTC. It translates to CASSPEVWAGGGYTF.

The chain is built from TRBV5-6 and TRBJ2-5; 7 bases map to TRBD1. Losses at the gene ends were 4 bases for V and 5 bases for J; bases not matched to a gene: 14. Looked up from germline, CDR1 is SGHDT and CDR2 is YYEEEE. The CDR3 is 16 residues long. The CDR3 DNA follows: TGTGCCAGCAGCCCCCGACAGGGAGCTATTGGGGAGACCCAGTACTTC. Translating gives CASSPRQGAIGETQYF.

The chain links TRBV6-4 to TRBJ1-2; D remains unclear. With 1 base removed from V and 12 bases from J, the gap between germline ends came to 0 bases. Germline V gene data show CDR1 as MRHNA and CDR2 as SNTAGT. The CDR3 has 8 residues. The CDR3, as DNA: TGTGCCAGCAGTGACTACACCTTC. Its translation: CASSDYTF.

Remarks on this clone: This specimen includes other DNA sequences encoding the same CDR3. The chain employs TRBV5-1 and TRBJ1-2; D not certain. There are 13 residues in the CDR3. The V gene lost 4 bases and the J gene lost 2 bases, with 9 bases spanning the gap. Germline V gives CDR1 SGHRS, CDR2 YFSETQ. CDR3 sequence: CASSPTANYGYTF. The CDR3 nucleotides read TGCGCCAGCAGCCCTACAGCAAACTATGGCTACACCTTC.

The chain has TRBV5-1 and TRBJ1-5; D is perhaps TRBD1 (5 bases). Germline-derived CDR1 and CDR2 are SGHRS and YFSETQ. Trimming removed 4 bases at V and 6 bases at J, with 20 bases between. This CDR3 comprises 16 residues. This CDR3 reads CASSPGDGRSGQPQHF. The CDR3 DNA reads as TGCGCCAGCAGCCCCGGGGACGGGAGGAGCGGTCAGCCCCAGCATTTT. Based on the CDR3 plus reference TRBV5-1 and TRBJ1-5, the full variable domain is KAGVTQTPRYLIKTRGQQVTLSCSPISGHRSVSWYQQTPGQGLQFLFEYFSETQRNKGNFPGRFSGRQFSNSRSEMNVSTLELGDSALYLCASSPGDGRSGQPQHFGDGTRLSIL.

The CDR3 here is CASSGRGPGLSAKNIQYF. As DNA, the CDR3 is TGTGCCAGCAGCGGCCGCGGGCCCGGGCTGTCAGCCAAAAACATTCAGTACTTC. The chain recombines TRBV7-9 with TRBJ2-4; TRBD2 is a possible D gene (5 bases). V was pared by 5 bases and J by 0 bases, with 20 bases between. Germline lookup yields CDR1 SEHNR and CDR2 FQNEAQ (reference sequence). The CDR3 is 18 amino acids.

The V and J genes are TRBV18 and TRBJ2-5, with 8 bases lining up with TRBD1. From germline, CDR1 is KGHSH and CDR2 LQKENI. V was clipped by 10 bases and J by 7 bases; unmatched bases: 8. The CDR3 length is 12 residues. The CDR3 loop is CATGQGGGTQYF. The DNA of the CDR3 is TGTGCCACCGGACAGGGCGGTGGGACCCAGTACTTC.

This sequence joins TRBV4-2 and TRBJ1-1, with TRBD1 as a possible D gene (6 bases). Germline-derived CDR1 and CDR2 are LGHNA and YNFKEQ. The CDR3 spans 18 residues. Trimming took 0 bases from V and 9 from J, leaving 26 bases between them. As DNA, the CDR3 is TGTGCCAGCAGCCAAGACCACCCGCGCGGCAGGGGTTGGGTGAAAGCTTTCTTT. It specifies CASSQDHPRGRGWVKAFF.

This clone has a count of ten or more. Other DNA sequences in this sample translate to the same CDR3. This chain uses TRBV7-9 with TRBJ1-1, with D perhaps matching TRBD1 (5 bases). The V gene's germline CDR1 is SEHNR and CDR2 FQNEAQ (reference sequence). V gave up 2 bases and J gave up 3 bases, with 10 bases separating them. The CDR3 covers 14 residues. The CDR3 here is CASSLRQGDTEAFF. CDR3 DNA: TGTGCCAGCAGCTTACGGCAGGGAGACACTGAAGCTTTCTTT.

This clone was seen a handful of times. This chain connects TRBV10-2 to TRBJ2-1; TRBD2 matches at 9 bases. There are 16 residues in the CDR3. The J segment lost 3 bases and the V segment lost 3 bases, leaving 6 bases of the junction unmatched. Germline-derived CDR1 and CDR2 are WSHSY and SAAADI. DNA of the CDR3: TGCGCCAGCAGTGAAAGGGGCGGGGGGGTCTACAATGAGCAGTTCTTC. Protein sequence: CASSERGGGVYNEQFF.

This clone turned up a few times. A much more abundant neighbour one base away suggests this may be a read error. This sequence joins TRBV2 and TRBJ2-2; 8 nucleotides agree with TRBD1. The V gene end was trimmed by 7 bases and the J gene end by 1 base; junction bases not matched to a gene: 2. This CDR3 comprises 14 residues. Per the germline V gene, CDR1 is SNHLY and CDR2 is FYNNEI. The CDR3 coding sequence is TGTGCCAGCATCGGACAGGGGAACACCGGGGAGCTGTTTTTT. Its protein product is CASIGQGNTGELFF.

This chain uses TRBV5-1 with TRBJ2-2, with 7 bases aligning to TRBD1. From germline, CDR1 is SGHRS and CDR2 YFSETQ. The junction had 3 bases not matched to a gene; V was cut back by 4 bases and J by 6 bases. This CDR3 region has 13 residues. The CDR3 nucleotides are TGCGCCAGCAGCCAACAGGGGCCCGGGGAGCTGTTTTTT. It encodes CASSQQGPGELFF.